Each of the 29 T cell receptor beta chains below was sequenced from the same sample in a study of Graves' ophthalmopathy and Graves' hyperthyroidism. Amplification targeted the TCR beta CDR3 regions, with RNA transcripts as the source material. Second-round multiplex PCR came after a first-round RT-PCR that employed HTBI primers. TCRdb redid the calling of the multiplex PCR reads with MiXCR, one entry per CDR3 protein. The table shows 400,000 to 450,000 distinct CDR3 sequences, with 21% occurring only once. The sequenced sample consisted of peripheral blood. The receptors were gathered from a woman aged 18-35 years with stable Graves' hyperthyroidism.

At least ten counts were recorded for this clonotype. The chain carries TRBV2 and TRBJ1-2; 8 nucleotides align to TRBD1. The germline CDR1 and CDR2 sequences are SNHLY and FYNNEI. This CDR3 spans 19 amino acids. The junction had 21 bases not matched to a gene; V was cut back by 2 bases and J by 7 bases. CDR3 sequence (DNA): TGTGCCAGCAGTGAAACCCCCGTCCGTTGGGGACAGGTTTCCTTTGGCTACACCTTC. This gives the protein CASSETPVRWGQVSFGYTF.

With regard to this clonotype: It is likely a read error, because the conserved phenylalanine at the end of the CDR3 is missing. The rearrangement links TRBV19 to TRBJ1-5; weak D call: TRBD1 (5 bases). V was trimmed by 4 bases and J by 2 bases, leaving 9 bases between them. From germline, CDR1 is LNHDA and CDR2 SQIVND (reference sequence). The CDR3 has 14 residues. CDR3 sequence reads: CASSTDTGNQPQHL. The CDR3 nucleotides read TGTGCCAGTAGTACGGACACGGGCAATCAGCCCCAGCATCTT.

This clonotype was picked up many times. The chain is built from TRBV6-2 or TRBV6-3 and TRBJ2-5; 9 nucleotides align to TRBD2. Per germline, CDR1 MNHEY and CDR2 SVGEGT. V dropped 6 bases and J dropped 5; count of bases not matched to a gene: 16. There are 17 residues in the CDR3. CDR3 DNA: TGTGCCAGCAGCAACGGTGGTAGCGGGAGTATATTGGAGACCCAGTACTTC. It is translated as CASSNGGSGSILETQYF.

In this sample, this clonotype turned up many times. CDR3 sequence: CASSQRHTGLSYEQYF. CDR3 nucleotide sequence: TGTGCCAGCAGCCAGAGGCATACGGGACTATCCTACGAGCAGTACTTC. The chain couples TRBV14 to TRBJ2-7, with 7 nucleotides matching TRBD2. The CDR3 totals 16 residues. Germline CDR1 reads SGHDN; CDR2 reads FVKESK. J was trimmed by 1 base and V by 3 bases; bases with no gene match: 9.

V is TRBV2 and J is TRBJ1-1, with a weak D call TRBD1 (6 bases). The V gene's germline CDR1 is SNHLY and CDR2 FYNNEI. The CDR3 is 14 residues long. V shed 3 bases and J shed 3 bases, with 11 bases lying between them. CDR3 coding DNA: TGTGCCAGCAGTGAGCAGGGGCGCGACACTGAAGCTTTCTTT. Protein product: CASSEQGRDTEAFF.

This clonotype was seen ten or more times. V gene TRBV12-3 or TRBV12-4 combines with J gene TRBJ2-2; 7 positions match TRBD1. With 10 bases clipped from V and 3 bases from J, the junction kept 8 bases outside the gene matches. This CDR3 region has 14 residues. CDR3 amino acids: CATVQGPYTGELFF. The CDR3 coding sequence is TGTGCCACCGTACAGGGGCCCTACACCGGGGAGCTGTTTTTT.

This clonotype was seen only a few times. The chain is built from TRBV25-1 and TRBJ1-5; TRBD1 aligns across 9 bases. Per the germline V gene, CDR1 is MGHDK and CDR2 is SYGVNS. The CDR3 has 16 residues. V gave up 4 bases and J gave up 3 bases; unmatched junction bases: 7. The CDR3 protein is CASSVDRGGDNQPQHF. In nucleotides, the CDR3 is TGTGCCAGCAGTGTGGACAGGGGAGGTGACAATCAGCCCCAGCATTTT.

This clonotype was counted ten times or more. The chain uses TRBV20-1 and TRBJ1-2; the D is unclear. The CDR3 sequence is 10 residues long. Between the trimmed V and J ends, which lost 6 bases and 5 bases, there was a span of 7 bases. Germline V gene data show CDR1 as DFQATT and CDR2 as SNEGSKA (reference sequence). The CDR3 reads CSAPEYGYTF. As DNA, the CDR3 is TGCAGTGCCCCGGAATATGGCTACACCTTC.

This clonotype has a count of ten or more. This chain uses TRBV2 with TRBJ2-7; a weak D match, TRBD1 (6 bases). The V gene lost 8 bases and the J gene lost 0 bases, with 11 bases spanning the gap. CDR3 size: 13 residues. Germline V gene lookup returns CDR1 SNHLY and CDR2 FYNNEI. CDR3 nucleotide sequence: TGTGCCAGCGCTCAGGGGAACTCCTACGAGCAGTACTTC. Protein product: CASAQGNSYEQYF. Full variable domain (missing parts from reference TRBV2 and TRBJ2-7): EPEVTQTPSHQVTQMGQEVILRCVPISNHLYFYWYRQILGQKVEFLVSFYNNEISEKSEIFDDQFSVERPDGSNFTLKIRSTKLEDSAMYFCASAQGNSYEQYFGPGTRLTVT.

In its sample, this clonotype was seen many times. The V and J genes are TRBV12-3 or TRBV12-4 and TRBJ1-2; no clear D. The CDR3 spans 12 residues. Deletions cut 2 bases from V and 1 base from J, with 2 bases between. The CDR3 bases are TGTGCCAGCAGTTTAAGTAACTATGGCTACACCTTC. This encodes CASSLSNYGYTF.

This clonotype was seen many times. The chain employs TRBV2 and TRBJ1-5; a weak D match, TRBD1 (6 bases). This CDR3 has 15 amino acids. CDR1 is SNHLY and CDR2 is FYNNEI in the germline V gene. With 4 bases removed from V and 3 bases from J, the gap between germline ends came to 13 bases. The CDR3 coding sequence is TGTGCCAGCAGTGTCGCCAGGGGAATCAATCAGCCCCAGCATTTT. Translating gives CASSVARGINQPQHF. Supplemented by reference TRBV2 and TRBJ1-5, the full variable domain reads EPEVTQTPSHQVTQMGQEVILRCVPISNHLYFYWYRQILGQKVEFLVSFYNNEISEKSEIFDDQFSVERPDGSNFTLKIRSTKLEDSAMYFCASSVARGINQPQHFGDGTRLSIL.

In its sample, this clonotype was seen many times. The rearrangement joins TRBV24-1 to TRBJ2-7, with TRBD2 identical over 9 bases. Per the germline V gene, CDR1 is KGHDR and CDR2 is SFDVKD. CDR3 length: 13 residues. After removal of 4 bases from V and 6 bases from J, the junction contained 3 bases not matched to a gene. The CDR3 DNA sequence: TGTGCCACCAGTGACCCGGGACTAGCCGAGCAGTACTTC. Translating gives CATSDPGLAEQYF.

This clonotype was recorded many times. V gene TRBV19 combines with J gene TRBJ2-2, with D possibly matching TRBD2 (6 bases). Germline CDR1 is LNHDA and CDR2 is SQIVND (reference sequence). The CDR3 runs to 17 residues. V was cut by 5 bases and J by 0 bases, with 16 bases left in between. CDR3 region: CASSGVVAVANTGELFF. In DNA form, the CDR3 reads TGTGCCAGTAGTGGTGTGGTAGCGGTCGCGAACACCGGGGAGCTGTTTTTT.

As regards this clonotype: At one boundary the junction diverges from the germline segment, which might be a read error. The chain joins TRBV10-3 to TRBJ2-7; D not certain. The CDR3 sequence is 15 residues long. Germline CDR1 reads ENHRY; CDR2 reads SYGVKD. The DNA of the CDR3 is TGTGCCAGCAGTGAGTTGACGAGGTTGGACTACGAGCAGTACTTC. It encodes CASSELTRLDYEQYF.

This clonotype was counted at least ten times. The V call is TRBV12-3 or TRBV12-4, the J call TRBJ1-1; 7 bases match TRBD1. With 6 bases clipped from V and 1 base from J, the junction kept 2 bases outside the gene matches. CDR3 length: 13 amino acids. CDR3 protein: CASSRQGNTEAFF. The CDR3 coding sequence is TGTGCCAGCAGCCGACAGGGGAACACTGAAGCTTTCTTT.

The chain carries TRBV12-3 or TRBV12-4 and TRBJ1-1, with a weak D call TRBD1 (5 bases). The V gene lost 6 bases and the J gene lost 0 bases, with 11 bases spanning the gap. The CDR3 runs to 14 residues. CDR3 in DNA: TGTGCCAGCAGCCGAAGGGGAGTGAACACTGAAGCTTTCTTT. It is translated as CASSRRGVNTEAFF.

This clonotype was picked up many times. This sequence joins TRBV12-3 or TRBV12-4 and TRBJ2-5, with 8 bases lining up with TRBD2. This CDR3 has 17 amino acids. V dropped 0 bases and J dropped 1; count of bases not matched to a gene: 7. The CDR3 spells CASSLALGGGPQETQYF. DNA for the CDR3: TGTGCCAGCAGTTTAGCTCTGGGCGGGGGGCCCCAAGAGACCCAGTACTTC.

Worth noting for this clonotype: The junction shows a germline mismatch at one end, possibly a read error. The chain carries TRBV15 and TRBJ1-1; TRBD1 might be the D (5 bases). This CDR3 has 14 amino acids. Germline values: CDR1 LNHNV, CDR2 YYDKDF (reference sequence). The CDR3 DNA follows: TGTGCCACCACCAGACGGACACTGAACACTGAAGCTTTCTTT. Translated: CATTRRTLNTEAFF.

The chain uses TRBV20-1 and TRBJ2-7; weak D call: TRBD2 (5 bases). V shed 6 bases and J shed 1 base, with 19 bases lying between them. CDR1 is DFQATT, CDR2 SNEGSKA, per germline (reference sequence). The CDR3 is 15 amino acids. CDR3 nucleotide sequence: TGCAGTGCCTCGACCCTGACGGGGAATTCCTACGAGCAGTACTTC. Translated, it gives CSASTLTGNSYEQYF.

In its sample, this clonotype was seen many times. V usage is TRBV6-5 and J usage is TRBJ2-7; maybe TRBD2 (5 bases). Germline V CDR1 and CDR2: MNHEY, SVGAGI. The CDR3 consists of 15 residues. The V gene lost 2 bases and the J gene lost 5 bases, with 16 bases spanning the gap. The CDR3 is CASSYTLPEANEQYF. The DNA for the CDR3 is TGTGCCAGCAGTTACACCTTGCCGGAGGCCAACGAGCAGTACTTC.

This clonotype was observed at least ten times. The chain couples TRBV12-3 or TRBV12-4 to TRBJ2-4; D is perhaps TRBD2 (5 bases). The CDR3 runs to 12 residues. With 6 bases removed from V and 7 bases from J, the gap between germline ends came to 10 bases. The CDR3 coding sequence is TGTGCCAGCAGCCTCCCGGGGAACATTCAGTACTTC. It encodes CASSLPGNIQYF.

The CDR3 DNA reads TGTGCCAGCAGCTTTACACCAAGGGGCACTGAAGCTTTCTTT. The encoded protein is CASSFTPRGTEAFF. The rearrangement links TRBV7-9 to TRBJ1-1; TRBD1 might be the D (5 bases). The CDR3 covers 14 residues. Trimming removed 3 bases at V and 4 bases at J, with 12 bases between. Germline loops: CDR1 SEHNR, CDR2 FQNEAQ (reference sequence). The full variable domain, with the rest looked up from reference TRBV7-9 and TRBJ1-1, is DTGVSQNPRHKITKRGQNVTFRCDPISEHNRLYWYRQTLGQGPEFLTYFQNEAQLEKSRLLSDRFSAERPKGSFSTLEIQRTEQGDSAMYLCASSFTPRGTEAFFGQGTRLTVV.

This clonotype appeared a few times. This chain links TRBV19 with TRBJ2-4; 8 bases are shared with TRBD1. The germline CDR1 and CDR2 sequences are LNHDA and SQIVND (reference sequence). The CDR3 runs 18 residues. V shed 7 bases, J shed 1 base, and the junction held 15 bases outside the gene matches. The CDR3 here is CASTPIRGTGRAKNIQYF. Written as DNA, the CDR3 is TGTGCCAGTACCCCCATCCGAGGGACAGGTCGGGCCAAAAACATTCAGTACTTC.

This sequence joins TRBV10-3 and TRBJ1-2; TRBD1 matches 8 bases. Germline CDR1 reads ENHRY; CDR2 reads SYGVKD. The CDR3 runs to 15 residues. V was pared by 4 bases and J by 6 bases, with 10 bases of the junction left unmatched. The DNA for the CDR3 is TGTGCCATCAGTGTCTTGGACAGGGAGGCGGATGGCTACACCTTC. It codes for CAISVLDREADGYTF.

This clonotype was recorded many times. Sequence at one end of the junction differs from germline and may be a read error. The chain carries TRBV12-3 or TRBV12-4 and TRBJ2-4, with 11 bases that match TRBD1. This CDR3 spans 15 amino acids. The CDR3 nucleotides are TGTGCCAGCAGGGGACAGGGGGTCGGCAAAAACATTAAGTACTTC. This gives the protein CASRGQGVGKNIKYF.

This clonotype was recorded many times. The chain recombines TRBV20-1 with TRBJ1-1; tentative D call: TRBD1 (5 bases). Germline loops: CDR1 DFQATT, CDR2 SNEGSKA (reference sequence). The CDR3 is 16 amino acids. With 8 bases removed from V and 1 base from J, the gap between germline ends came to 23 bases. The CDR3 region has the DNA TGCAGTCCCTCGACGGGGGAGGGCTGGGGGAACACTGAAGCTTTCTTT. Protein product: CSPSTGEGWGNTEAFF.

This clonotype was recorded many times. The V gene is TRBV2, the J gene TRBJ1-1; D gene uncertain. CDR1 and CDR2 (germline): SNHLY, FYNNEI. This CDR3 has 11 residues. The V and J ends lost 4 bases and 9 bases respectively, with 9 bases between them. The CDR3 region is CASSATLQAFF. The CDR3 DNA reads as TGTGCCAGCAGTGCTACCCTACAAGCTTTCTTT. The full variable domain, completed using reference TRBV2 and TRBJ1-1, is EPEVTQTPSHQVTQMGQEVILRCVPISNHLYFYWYRQILGQKVEFLVSFYNNEISEKSEIFDDQFSVERPDGSNFTLKIRSTKLEDSAMYFCASSATLQAFFGQGTRLTVV.

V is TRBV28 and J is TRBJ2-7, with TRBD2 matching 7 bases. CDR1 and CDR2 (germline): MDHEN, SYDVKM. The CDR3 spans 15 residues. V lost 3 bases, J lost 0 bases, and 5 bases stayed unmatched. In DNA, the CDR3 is TGTGCCAGCAGTTTCGTGAGGGAGGGCTCCTACGAGCAGTACGTC. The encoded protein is CASSFVREGSYEQYV.

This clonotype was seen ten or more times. The CDR3 sequence is CASREVKGTEAFF. As DNA, the CDR3 is TGTGCCAGCAGGGAGGTGAAAGGGACTGAAGCTTTCTTT. The chain recombines TRBV6-1 with TRBJ1-1, with D uncertain. Trimming took 6 bases from V and 5 from J, leaving 13 bases between them. The germline CDR1 and CDR2 sequences are MNHNS and SASEGT. The CDR3 is made up of 13 amino acids.